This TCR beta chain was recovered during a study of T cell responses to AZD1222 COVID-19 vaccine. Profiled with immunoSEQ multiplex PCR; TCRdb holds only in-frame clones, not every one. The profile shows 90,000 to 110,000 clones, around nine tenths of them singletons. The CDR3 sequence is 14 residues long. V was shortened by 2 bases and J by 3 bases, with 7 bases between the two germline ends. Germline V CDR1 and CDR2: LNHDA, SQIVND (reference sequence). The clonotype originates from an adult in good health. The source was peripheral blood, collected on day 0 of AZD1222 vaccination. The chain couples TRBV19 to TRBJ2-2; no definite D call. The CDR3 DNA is TGTGCCAGTAGTATACCCCCGGACACCGGGGAGCTGTTTTTT. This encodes CASSIPPDTGELFF.